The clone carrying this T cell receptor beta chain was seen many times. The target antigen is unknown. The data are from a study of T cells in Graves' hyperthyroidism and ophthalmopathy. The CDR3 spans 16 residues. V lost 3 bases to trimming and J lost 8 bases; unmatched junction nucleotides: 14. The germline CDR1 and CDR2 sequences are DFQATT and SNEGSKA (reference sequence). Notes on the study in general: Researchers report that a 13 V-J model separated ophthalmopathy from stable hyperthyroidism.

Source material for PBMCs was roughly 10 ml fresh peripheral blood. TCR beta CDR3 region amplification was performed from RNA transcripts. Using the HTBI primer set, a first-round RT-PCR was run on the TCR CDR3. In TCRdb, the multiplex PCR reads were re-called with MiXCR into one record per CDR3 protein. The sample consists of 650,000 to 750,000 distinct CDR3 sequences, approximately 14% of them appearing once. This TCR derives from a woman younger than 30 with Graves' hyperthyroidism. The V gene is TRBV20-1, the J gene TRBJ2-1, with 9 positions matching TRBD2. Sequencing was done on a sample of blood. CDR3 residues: CSASLWVAGEVYEQFF. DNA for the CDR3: TGCAGTGCTAGCCTTTGGGTAGCGGGAGAGGTCTATGAGCAGTTCTTC.